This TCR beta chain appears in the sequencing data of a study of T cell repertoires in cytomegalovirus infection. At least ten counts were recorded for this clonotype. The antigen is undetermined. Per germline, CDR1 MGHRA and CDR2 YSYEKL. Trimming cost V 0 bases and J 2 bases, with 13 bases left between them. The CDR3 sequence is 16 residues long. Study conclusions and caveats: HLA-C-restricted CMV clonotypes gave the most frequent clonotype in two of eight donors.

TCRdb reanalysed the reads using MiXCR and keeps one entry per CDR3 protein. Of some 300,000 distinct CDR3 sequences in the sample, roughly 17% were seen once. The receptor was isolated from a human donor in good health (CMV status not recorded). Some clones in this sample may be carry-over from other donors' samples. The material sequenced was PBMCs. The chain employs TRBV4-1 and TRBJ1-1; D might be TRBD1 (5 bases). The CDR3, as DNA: TGCGCCAGCAGCCAAGATTATAGGGGATTAAACACTGAAGCTTTCTTT. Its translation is CASSQDYRGLNTEAFF.